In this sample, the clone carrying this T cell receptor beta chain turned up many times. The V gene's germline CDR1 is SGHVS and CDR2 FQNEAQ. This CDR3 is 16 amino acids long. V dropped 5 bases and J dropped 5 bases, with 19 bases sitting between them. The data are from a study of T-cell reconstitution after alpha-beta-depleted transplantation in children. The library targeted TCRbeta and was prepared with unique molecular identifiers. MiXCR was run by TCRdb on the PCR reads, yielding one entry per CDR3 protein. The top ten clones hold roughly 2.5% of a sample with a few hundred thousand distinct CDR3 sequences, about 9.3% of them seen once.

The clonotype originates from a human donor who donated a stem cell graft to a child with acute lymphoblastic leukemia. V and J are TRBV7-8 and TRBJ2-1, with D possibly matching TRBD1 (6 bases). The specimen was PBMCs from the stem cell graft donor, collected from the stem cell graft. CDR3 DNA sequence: TGTGCCAGCAGCCTCGTAAGTAGGACAGCCCACAATGAGCAGTTCTTC. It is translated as CASSLVSRTAHNEQFF.